The clone carrying this TCR beta chain was counted at least ten times. The antigen is undetermined. This entry is derived from a study of human T cells and chemical hapten exposure. Study-level results: Having alopecia, donors may respond immunologically unlike healthy people.

Each CDR3 protein gets one entry after TCRdb re-called the RACE reads with MiXCR. This sample carries 35,000 to 45,000 distinct CDR3 sequences, around 12% of them seen once, and the ten largest clones take approximately 6%. As for time point: pre-sensitization, week 0. The treatment here: therapeutic diphenylcyclopropenone sensitization with weekly scalp DPC. Ahead of each patch test application, blood was drawn. This CDR3 is 16 amino acids long. The V end was cut by 4 bases, the J end by 1 base, with 18 bases between. The germline gives CDR1 SGHNT, CDR2 YYREEE (reference sequence). This clonotype was sampled from a woman aged 25 to 39 with alopecia areata. Some clones in this sample may be carry-over from other donors' samples. The chain has TRBV5-4 and TRBJ2-7; D is perhaps TRBD2 (6 bases). Here the sequenced sample was whole blood, taken in connection with sensitization to the hapten diphenylcyclopropenone (DPC). The CDR3 nucleotides read TGTGCCAGCAGCCCTCGATTCGGGAGCTTTTCCTACGAGCAGTACTTC. This translates into CASSPRFGSFSYEQYF.